This T cell receptor beta chain was profiled in a study of cytomegalovirus exposure and HLA in healthy donors. Germline lookup yields CDR1 SGDLS and CDR2 YYNGEE. Trimming removed 2 bases at V and 4 bases at J, with 16 bases between. The CDR3 sequence is 15 residues long. Overall study findings and caveats: In a later analysis, most CMV-associated TCR beta chains appeared HLA-restricted. The study recorded around 160 TCR beta chains that were cytomegalovirus-associated.

As to this clone: Its target is not known.

Primers: 60 Vbeta forward and 13 Jbeta reverse. Clones were read by immunoSEQ multiplex PCR, and TCRdb kept only the in-frame ones, dropping some. The sample shows approximately 160,000 clones, approximately 80% of them seen only once. The sequencing sample was made of PBMCs. This sequence joins TRBV9 and TRBJ2-7; a possible D gene is TRBD1 (5 bases). This sequence originates from a middle-aged woman in good health and CMV-seropositive. The CDR3 loop is CASSVGDSPLYEQYF. DNA of the CDR3: TGTGCCAGCAGCGTTGGAGACAGCCCCTTATACGAGCAGTACTTC. Combining the CDR3 with reference TRBV9 and TRBJ2-7 gives the whole variable domain DSGVTQTPKHLITATGQRVTLRCSPRSGDLSVYWYQQSLDQGLQFLIQYYNGEERAKGNILERFSAQQFPDLHSELNLSSLELGDSALYFCASSVGDSPLYEQYFGPGTRLTVT.